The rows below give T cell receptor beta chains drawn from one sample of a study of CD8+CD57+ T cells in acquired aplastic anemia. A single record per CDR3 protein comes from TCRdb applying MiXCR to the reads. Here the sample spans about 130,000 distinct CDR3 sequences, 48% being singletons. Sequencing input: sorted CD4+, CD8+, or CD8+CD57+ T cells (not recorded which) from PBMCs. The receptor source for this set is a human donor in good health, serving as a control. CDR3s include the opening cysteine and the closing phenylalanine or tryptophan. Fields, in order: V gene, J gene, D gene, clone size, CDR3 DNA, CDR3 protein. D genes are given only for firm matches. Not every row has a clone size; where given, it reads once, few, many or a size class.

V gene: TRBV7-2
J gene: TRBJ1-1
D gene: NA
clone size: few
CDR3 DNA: TGTGCCAGCAGCCCCAGGACGACTCTGAACACTGAAGCTTTCTTT
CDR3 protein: CASSPRTTLNTEAFF

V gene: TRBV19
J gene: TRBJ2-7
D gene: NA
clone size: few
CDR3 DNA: TGTGCCAGTAGTATGTCCGGGAACGAGCAGTACTTC
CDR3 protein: CASSMSGNEQYF

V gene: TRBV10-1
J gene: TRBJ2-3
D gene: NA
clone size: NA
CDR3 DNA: TGCGCCAGCAGTGAGTCTCGAGGAGATACGCAGTATTTT
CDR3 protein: CASSESRGDTQYF

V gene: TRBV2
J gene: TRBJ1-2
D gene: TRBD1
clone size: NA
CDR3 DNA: TGTGCCAGCAGAAGGGACAGCGGATATGGCTACACCTTC
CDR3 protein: CASRRDSGYGYTF

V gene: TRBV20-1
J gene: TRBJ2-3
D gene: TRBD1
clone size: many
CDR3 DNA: TGCAGTGCCAACGGGGACAGCTCCGTAACAGATACGCAGTATTTT
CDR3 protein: CSANGDSSVTDTQYF

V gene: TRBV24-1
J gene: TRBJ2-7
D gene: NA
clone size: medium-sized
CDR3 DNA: TGTGCCACCAGTGACCTGCGTGGCGAGCAGTACTTC
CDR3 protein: CATSDLRGEQYF

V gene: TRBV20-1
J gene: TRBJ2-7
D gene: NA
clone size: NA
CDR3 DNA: TGCAGCGCTAGTCTGCGCGGGGCCGAGCAGTACTTC
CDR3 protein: CSASLRGAEQYF

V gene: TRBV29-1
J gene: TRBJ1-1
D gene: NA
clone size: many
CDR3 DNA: TGCAGCGTTAGGGGTTGGACTGAAGCTTTCTTT
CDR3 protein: CSVRGWTEAFF

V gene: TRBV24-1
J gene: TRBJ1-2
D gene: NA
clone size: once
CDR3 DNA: TGTGCCACCAGTGACCCGCCGAGGGAGGGCTACACCTTC
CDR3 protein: CATSDPPREGYTF

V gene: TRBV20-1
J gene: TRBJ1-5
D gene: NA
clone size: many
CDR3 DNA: TGCAGTGCTAGGCCCTCGGGGACGGTCAATCAGCCCCAGCATTTT
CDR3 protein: CSARPSGTVNQPQHF

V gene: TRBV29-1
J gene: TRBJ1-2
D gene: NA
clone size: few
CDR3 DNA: TGCAGCGTTGGGGACGGTGGCGGCTACACCTTC
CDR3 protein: CSVGDGGGYTF

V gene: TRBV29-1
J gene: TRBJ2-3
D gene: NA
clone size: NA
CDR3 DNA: TGCAGCGTTGAATCGGGGGGCACAGATACGCAGTATTTT
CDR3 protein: CSVESGGTDTQYF

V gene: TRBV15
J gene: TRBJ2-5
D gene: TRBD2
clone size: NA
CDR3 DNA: TGTGCCACCAGCAGGGAGCGGGGGGGCATAGAGACCCAGTACTTC
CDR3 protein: CATSRERGGIETQYF

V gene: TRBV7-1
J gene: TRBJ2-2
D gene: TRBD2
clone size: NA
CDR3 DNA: TGTGCCAGCAGCTCAGGGGCTAGCGGGGGAACGAACACCGGGGAGCTGTTTTTT
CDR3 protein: CASSSGASGGTNTGELFF

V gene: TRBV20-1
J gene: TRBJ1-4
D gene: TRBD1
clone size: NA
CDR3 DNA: TGCAGTGCTAGAGCCGGGACAGGGGAAAAACTGTTTTTT
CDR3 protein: CSARAGTGEKLFF

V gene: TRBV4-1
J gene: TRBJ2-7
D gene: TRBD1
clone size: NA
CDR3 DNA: TGCGCCAGCAGCGCAACCCGGGACAGGGGCTACGAGCAGTACTTC
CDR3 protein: CASSATRDRGYEQYF

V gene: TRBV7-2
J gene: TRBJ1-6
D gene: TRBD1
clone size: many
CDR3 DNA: TGTGCCAGCAGCTTAGTGGGACAGGGGGCGGGTTCACCCCTCCACTTT
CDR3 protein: CASSLVGQGAGSPLHF

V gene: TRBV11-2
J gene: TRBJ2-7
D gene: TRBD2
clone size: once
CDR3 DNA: TGTGCCAGCAGCTCCCCCAGGACTAGCTCAATCGAGCAGTACTTC
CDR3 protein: CASSSPRTSSIEQYF

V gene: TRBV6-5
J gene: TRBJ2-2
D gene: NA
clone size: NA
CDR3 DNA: TGTGCCAGCAGTTACCCACAGGGAACGAACACCGGGGAGCTGTTTTTT
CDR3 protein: CASSYPQGTNTGELFF

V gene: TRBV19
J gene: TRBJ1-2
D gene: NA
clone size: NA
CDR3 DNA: TGTGCCAGTAGTATACCTGCTATGGATGGCTACACCTTC
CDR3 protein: CASSIPAMDGYTF

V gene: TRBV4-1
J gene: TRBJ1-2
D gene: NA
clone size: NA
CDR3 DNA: TGCGCCAGCAGCCCCCTCAATCCGTTCTATGGCTACACCTTC
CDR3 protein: CASSPLNPFYGYTF

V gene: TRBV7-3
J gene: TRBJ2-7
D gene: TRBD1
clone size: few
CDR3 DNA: TGTGCCAGCAGCTTGAGCGGACAGGGAGCCCACGAGCAGTACTTC
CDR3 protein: CASSLSGQGAHEQYF

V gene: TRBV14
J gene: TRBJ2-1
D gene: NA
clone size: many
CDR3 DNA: TGTGCCAGCAGCCAGGGGACATTGGGGGGCCCATACAATGAGCAGTTCTTC
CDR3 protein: CASSQGTLGGPYNEQFF

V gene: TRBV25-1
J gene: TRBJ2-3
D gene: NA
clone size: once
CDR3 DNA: TGTGCCAGCAGCTGGGAGGTTACAGATACGCAGTATTTT
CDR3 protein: CASSWEVTDTQYF

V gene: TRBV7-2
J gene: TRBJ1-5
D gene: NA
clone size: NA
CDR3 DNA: TGTGCCAGCAGTTTAGTGAGAGGTCAGCCCCAGCATTTT
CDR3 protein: CASSLVRGQPQHF

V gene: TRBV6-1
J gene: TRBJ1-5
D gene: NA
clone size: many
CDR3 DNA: TGTGCCAGCAGTGAAGGAAGGTCAGGACAAAATCAGCCCCAGCATTTT
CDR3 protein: CASSEGRSGQNQPQHF

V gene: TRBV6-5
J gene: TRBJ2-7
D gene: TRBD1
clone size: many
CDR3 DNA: TGTGCCAGCAGTTACCTGGACAGGCTCAAGGAGCAGTACTTC
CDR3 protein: CASSYLDRLKEQYF

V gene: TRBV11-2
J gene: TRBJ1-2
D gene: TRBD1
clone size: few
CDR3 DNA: TGTGCCAGCAGGCCCTCGGACAGGGGCAGGTCCCATGGCTACACCTTC
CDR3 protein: CASRPSDRGRSHGYTF

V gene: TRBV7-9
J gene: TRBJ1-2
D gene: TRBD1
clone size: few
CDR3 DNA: TGTGCCAGCAGCTTCTCCAAGACAGGGGTCGACGGCTACACCTTC
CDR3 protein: CASSFSKTGVDGYTF

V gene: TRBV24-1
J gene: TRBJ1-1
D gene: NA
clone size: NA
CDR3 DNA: TGTGCCACCAGTGATTTGCTGGACCCCCGATGGGTAAACACTGAAGCTTTCTTT
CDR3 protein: CATSDLLDPRWVNTEAFF

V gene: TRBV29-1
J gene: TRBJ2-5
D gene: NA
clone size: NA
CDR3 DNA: TGCAGCGTGCACTCGGGACTCCAAGAGACCCAGTACTTC
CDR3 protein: CSVHSGLQETQYF